This record concerns one TCR beta chain sequence. Its cognate antigen is unknown. The table came from immunoSEQ multiplex PCR; TCRdb's copy has only in-frame clones and leaves some out. Of around 110,000 clones listed, just over 90% are singletons. This specimen belongs to a study of T cell clones after liver transplantation. Study-wide background: Liver transplant recipients had immunosuppression withdrawal attempted within 2 years.

Broader study findings: The donor-reactive repertoire was only partly measurable in a couple of subjects, lacking donor cells. A significant post-transplant drop in circulating graft-donor-reactive CD4 TCRbeta sequences occurred in most of the 8 subjects.

V shed 4 bases, J shed 0 bases, and the junction held 5 bases outside the gene matches. The germline gives CDR1 SGHNT, CDR2 YYREEE (reference sequence). The CDR3 runs to 15 residues. This material consisted of CD4+ T cells from blood, taken 12 months after liver transplant. The source of this sequence is a human patient who received a liver transplant. Some T cells could come from the graft donor. The chain recombines TRBV5-4 with TRBJ2-3, with 7 bases that match TRBD2. This chain's CDR3 is CASSGGLKSTDTQYF. CDR3 bases: TGTGCCAGCAGCGGGGGACTAAAAAGCACAGATACGCAGTATTTT.